A selection of T cell receptor beta chains follows, all from one sample in a study of blood T cell repertoires in COVID-19. Method: immunoSEQ multiplex PCR; TCRdb's copy keeps in-frame clones and lacks some. The sample yields about 150,000 clones, more than 80% seen once. The material sequenced was peripheral blood. The receptors here all came from a human donor with acute or convalescent COVID-19. The donor label of this sample is uncertain. The CDR3 runs from the conserved cysteine through the conserved F or W. The D gene is left open where the match is weak. Clone size is given for some rows only: seen once, a few or many times, or a class if the clone is expanded.

J gene | V gene | clone size | D gene | CDR3 protein | CDR3 DNA
TRBJ2-5 | TRBV5-4 | . | . | CASSLGPGLKETQYF | TGTGCCAGCAGCTTGGGTCCGGGTCTAAAAGAGACCCAGTACTTC
TRBJ2-1 | TRBV7-9 | . | . | CASSLKGNKNRNEQFF | TGTGCCAGCAGCTTGAAGGGAAATAAGAACAGGAATGAGCAGTTCTTC
TRBJ1-5 | TRBV5-4 | . | . | CASSWDTPYGPQHF | TGTGCCAGCAGCTGGGACACCCCTTATGGACCCCAGCATTTT
TRBJ1-5 | TRBV4-1 | . | TRBD1 | CASSQNDRVDQPQHF | TGCGCCAGCAGCCAGAATGACAGGGTGGATCAGCCCCAGCATTTT
TRBJ1-2 | TRBV29-1 | . | TRBD1 | CSGGGLPGQGKTGYTF | TGCAGCGGGGGGGGCCTTCCGGGACAGGGAAAAACAGGCTACACCTTC
TRBJ1-4 | TRBV7-6 | . | . | CASSTGQPVPNEKLFF | TGTGCCAGCAGCACCGGACAGCCCGTACCTAATGAAAAACTGTTTTTT
TRBJ2-1 | TRBV24-1 | . | TRBD2 | CATSGIAGVVEQFF | TGTGCCACCAGTGGAATAGCGGGGGTTGTTGAGCAGTTCTTC
TRBJ1-6 | TRBV21-1 | . | . | CASYRGLSSYNSPLHF | TGTGCCAGTTACAGGGGACTTAGCTCCTATAATTCACCCCTCCACTTT
TRBJ1-5 | TRBV10-3 | . | . | CAISQDYSNQPQHF | TGTGCCATCAGTCAGGACTATAGCAATCAGCCCCAGCATTTT
TRBJ1-4 | TRBV7-2 | once | . | CASSLGPGQTNEKLFF | TGTGCCAGCAGCTTAGGGCCGGGACAAACTAATGAAAAACTGTTTTTT
TRBJ1-2 | TRBV19 | . | . | CASSIGQARYGYTF | TGTGCCAGTAGTATAGGACAGGCTCGGTATGGCTACACCTTC
TRBJ1-6 | TRBV9 | . | . | CASSVDTGRNSPLHF | TGTGCCAGCAGCGTAGATACGGGGAGGAATTCACCCCTCCACTTT
TRBJ1-5 | TRBV27 | once | . | CASSSITATNQPQHF | TGTGCCAGCAGTAGTATTACAGCTACCAACCAGCCCCAGCATTTT
TRBJ2-1 | TRBV15 | . | . | CATSRGRPGEDTNREQFF | TGTGCCACCAGCAGAGGAAGGCCCGGGGAGGATACCAATCGAGAGCAGTTCTTC
TRBJ2-5 | TRBV20-1 | . | TRBD2 | CSASDTSGGAETQYF | TGCAGTGCTAGTGATACTAGCGGGGGGGCTGAGACCCAGTACTTC
TRBJ1-2 | TRBV6-1 | . | TRBD1 | CASSEVRQGKSYTF | TGTGCCAGCAGTGAAGTGCGACAGGGTAAAAGCTACACCTTC
TRBJ1-1 | TRBV5-8 | . | . | CASTHAGARTEAFF | TGTGCCAGCACTCACGCAGGGGCGAGGACTGAAGCTTTCTTT
TRBJ2-2 | TRBV9 | . | . | CASSPGQSNTGELFF | TGTGCCAGCAGCCCAGGACAGTCGAACACCGGGGAGCTGTTTTTT
TRBJ1-2 | TRBV30 | . | . | CAWVRPREGGYTF | TGTGCCTGGGTTCGACCCAGGGAGGGTGGCTACACCTTC
TRBJ1-1 | TRBV6-5 | . | TRBD1 | CASRRDSYTEAFF | TGTGCCAGCAGACGGGACAGTTACACTGAAGCTTTCTTT
TRBJ2-1 | TRBV5-6 | . | TRBD2 | CASSLTGGYNEQFF | TGTGCCAGCAGCTTAACGGGGGGATACAATGAGCAGTTCTTC
TRBJ1-1 | TRBV13 | many | . | CASSLEGLNTEAFF | TGTGCCAGCAGCTTAGAGGGGTTGAACACTGAAGCTTTCTTT
TRBJ1-2 | TRBV5-1 | . | TRBD1 | CASSLPRQGANYGYTF | TGCGCCAGCAGCTTGCCCCGACAGGGGGCGAACTATGGCTACACCTTC
TRBJ2-2 | TRBV27 | . | . | CASSLQSINTGELFF | TGTGCCAGCAGTTTACAGTCGATCAACACCGGGGAGCTGTTTTTT
TRBJ1-1 | TRBV7-8 | few | . | CASSPQSGQGRAEAFF | TGTGCCAGCAGCCCCCAGAGCGGTCAGGGGCGGGCTGAAGCTTTCTTT
TRBJ1-3 | TRBV18 | few | TRBD1 | CASSLNGQAGNTIYF | TGTGCCAGCTCCCTCAACGGACAGGCTGGAAACACCATATATTTT
TRBJ2-3 | TRBV4-2 | . | . | CASSQDSEPHTQYF | TGTGCCAGCAGCCAAGATAGCGAACCTCATACGCAGTATTTT
TRBJ2-5 | TRBV7-2 | few | TRBD1 | CASSITGQWETQYF | TGTGCCAGCAGCATTACGGGACAGTGGGAGACCCAGTACTTC
TRBJ1-1 | TRBV3-1/TRBV3-2 | . | TRBD1 | CASSPQGQGDTEAFF | TGTGCCAGCAGCCCCCAAGGACAGGGGGACACTGAAGCTTTCTTT
TRBJ1-1 | TRBV14 | . | . | CASSYTRSSRTEAFF | TGTGCCAGCAGCTATACTAGGAGTTCAAGGACTGAAGCTTTCTTT
TRBJ1-1 | TRBV27 | . | . | CASRVTLGAAEAFF | TGTGCCAGCAGAGTGACCTTAGGGGCTGCTGAAGCTTTCTTT
TRBJ2-4 | TRBV4-1 | . | . | CASSQENENIQYF | TGCGCCAGCAGCCAAGAAAACGAGAACATTCAGTACTTC
TRBJ1-2 | TRBV7-6 | . | . | CASSPSAVGNYGYTF | TGTGCCAGCAGCCCGTCCGCCGTCGGTAACTATGGCTACACCTTC
TRBJ2-5 | TRBV3-1/TRBV3-2 | . | TRBD2 | CASSQDSPSGGETQYF | TGTGCCAGCAGCCAAGATAGTCCCTCCGGGGGGGAGACCCAGTACTTC
TRBJ2-1 | TRBV5-1 | . | . | CASSLNDRSWQFF | TGCGCCAGCAGCTTGAACGATCGGTCATGGCAGTTCTTC
TRBJ1-4 | TRBV27 | . | . | CASSPRGPTNEKLFF | TGTGCCAGCAGTCCGAGAGGTCCAACTAATGAAAAACTGTTTTTT
TRBJ1-1 | TRBV18 | . | . | CASSKLGNTEAFF | TGTGCCAGCTCTAAACTAGGGAACACTGAAGCTTTCTTT
TRBJ2-1 | TRBV5-1 | . | TRBD2 | CASSISSGGINEQFF | TGCGCCAGCAGCATATCTAGCGGGGGGATAAATGAGCAGTTCTTC
TRBJ1-2 | TRBV25-1 | many | . | CASSEYSGSNGYTF | TGTGCCAGCAGTGAATATTCTGGCTCCAATGGCTACACCTTC
TRBJ1-2 | TRBV10-3 | . | TRBD1 | CAISEKKDRGYGYTF | TGTGCCATCAGTGAGAAGAAGGACAGGGGTTACGGCTACACCTTC
TRBJ1-1 | TRBV10-1 | . | . | CASSEWRNTEAFF | TGCGCCAGCAGTGAGTGGAGAAACACTGAAGCTTTCTTT
TRBJ1-1 | TRBV14 | few | TRBD1 | CASGDSRNTEAFF | TGTGCCAGCGGGGACAGCCGGAACACTGAAGCTTTCTTT
TRBJ1-1 | TRBV10-1 | . | TRBD1 | CASRADRGLNTEAFF | TGCGCCAGCAGGGCGGACAGGGGCTTGAACACTGAAGCTTTCTTT
TRBJ1-2 | TRBV6-1 | . | . | CASSEVGVQGYTF | TGTGCCAGCAGTGAAGTAGGGGTACAAGGCTACACCTTC
TRBJ1-2 | TRBV2 | few | . | CASSLNRGSYGYTF | TGTGCCAGCAGTCTGAATCGAGGGAGCTATGGCTACACCTTC
TRBJ2-7 | TRBV10-2 | . | . | CASNEGADEQYF | TGCGCCAGCAACGAGGGAGCAGACGAGCAGTACTTC